One and the same sample provided the 27 T cell receptor beta chains below, sequenced in a study of cytomegalovirus exposure and HLA in healthy donors. The PCR had 60 Vbeta and 13 Jbeta primers. TCRdb's copy holds only in-frame clones and misses some; the assay was immunoSEQ multiplex PCR. The sample holds approximately 170,000 clones; around 83% are singletons and the top ten take around 4.3%. Sample: PBMCs. These receptors were taken from a middle-aged man in good health and CMV-seropositive.

The genes are TRBV29-1 and TRBJ1-1; TRBD1 aligns across 8 bases. The germline CDR1 and CDR2 sequences are SQVTM and ANQGSEA. After removal of 4 bases from V and 1 base from J, the junction contained 5 bases not matched to a gene. This CDR3 has 14 amino acids. CDR3 residues: CSVARTGTNTEAFF. The DNA of the CDR3 is TGCAGCGTTGCCCGGACAGGGACGAACACTGAAGCTTTCTTT.

The V gene is TRBV11-1, the J gene TRBJ2-7, with 8 positions matching TRBD1. CDR1 is SGHAT and CDR2 is FQDESV in the germline V gene (reference sequence). V gave up 5 bases and J gave up 6 bases; unmatched junction bases: 15. The CDR3 spans 16 residues. CDR3 DNA sequence: TGTGCCAGCAGCCTCCTTAAGACAGGGGCTTTGTCCGAGCAGTACTTC. Protein: CASSLLKTGALSEQYF.

The CDR3 DNA sequence: TGTGCCAGCAGCTTAGGGGGTTCGCGGGTTCCCTACGAGCAGTACTTC. The encoded protein is CASSLGGSRVPYEQYF. The chain couples TRBV11-2 to TRBJ2-7; possible D gene TRBD2, 5 bases. Looked up from germline, CDR1 is SGHAT and CDR2 is FQNNGV. This CDR3 contains 16 residues. The V end lost 1 base, the J end lost 2 bases, and 15 bases lay between the germline ends.

The chain links TRBV6-5 to TRBJ1-2, with 10 bases identical to TRBD1. V dropped 5 bases and J dropped 7; count of bases not matched to a gene: 7. CDR1 is MNHEY, CDR2 SVGAGI, per germline. The CDR3 sequence is 14 residues long. The CDR3 DNA reads TGTGCCAGCAGTCCGCCGGGACAGGGGACTGGCTACACCTTC. It codes for CASSPPGQGTGYTF.

This clone has just a few counts. This rearrangement joins TRBV27 to TRBJ1-5, with D unclear. Trimming removed 0 bases from V and 6 bases from J, with 6 bases in between. The CDR3 is 13 amino acids. Germline CDR1 is MNHEY and CDR2 is SMNVEV (reference sequence). The CDR3 DNA reads TGTGCCAGCAGTTTATCTAGAAGTCAGCCCCAGCATTTT. As protein: CASSLSRSQPQHF.

The chain couples TRBV19 to TRBJ1-4; 10 nucleotides align to TRBD1. CDR3 size: 16 residues. V trimming: 5 bases; J trimming: 6 bases; junction bases outside the gene matches: 9. From germline, CDR1 is LNHDA and CDR2 SQIVND (reference sequence). The CDR3 coding sequence is TGTGCCAGTAGTTTACGATCCGGGACAGGGGATGAAAAACTGTTTTTT. Translated: CASSLRSGTGDEKLFF.

The chain employs TRBV28 and TRBJ1-2; D is uncertain. V was pared by 3 bases and J by 2 bases, with 7 bases between. CDR1 and CDR2 from the germline V gene are MDHEN and SYDVKM. The CDR3 length is 13 residues. CDR3 loop: CASSFTANYGYTF. DNA of the CDR3: TGTGCCAGCAGTTTTACAGCAAACTATGGCTACACCTTC.

This rearrangement joins TRBV27 to TRBJ1-2, with a weak D call TRBD1 (6 bases). CDR3 length: 15 amino acids. Germline loops: CDR1 MNHEY, CDR2 SMNVEV (reference sequence). V was pared by 0 bases and J by 6 bases, with 14 bases between. The CDR3 spells CASSLSIAGADGYTF. The DNA of the CDR3 is TGTGCCAGCAGTTTATCGATTGCGGGGGCTGATGGCTACACCTTC.

Only one count was recorded for this clone. This chain joins TRBV5-1 and TRBJ2-1; 7 nucleotides agree with TRBD2. Trimming at V came to 0 bases and at J to 4 bases, leaving 7 bases not matched to a gene. The V gene's germline CDR1 is SGHRS and CDR2 YFSETQ. CDR3 length equals 16 residues. The CDR3 sequence: CASSLDLGTTYNEQFF. The CDR3 nucleotides read TGCGCCAGCAGCTTGGATTTGGGGACTACATACAATGAGCAGTTCTTC.

J is TRBJ1-5 and V is TRBV6-1, with D uncertain. Germline CDR1 and CDR2: MNHNS and SASEGT. V lost 4 bases, J lost 4 bases, and 11 bases lay in between. The CDR3 totals 14 residues. The chain's CDR3 is CASSVTEENQPQHF. CDR3 DNA: TGTGCCAGCAGTGTAACAGAAGAAAATCAGCCCCAGCATTTT.

The chain links TRBV5-6 to TRBJ2-6, with D unclear. Trimming pared 4 bases from V and 4 bases from J, leaving 15 bases between. The CDR3 covers 16 residues. Germline CDR1 SGHDT, CDR2 YYEEEE. Written as DNA, the CDR3 is TGTGCCAGCAGCGTACGACTGCTGCGGGGGGCCAACGTCCTGACTTTC. This sequence encodes CASSVRLLRGANVLTF.

The CDR3 sequence is CASPSWDTGACEQYF. In nucleotides, the CDR3 is TGTGCCAGTCCCTCTTGGGATACAGGGGCGTGCGAGCAGTACTTC. This rearrangement joins TRBV6-1 to TRBJ2-7, with TRBD1 matching over 7 bases. Germline V gene sequence: CDR1 MNHNS, CDR2 SASEGT. The V gene end was trimmed by 9 bases and the J gene end by 6 bases; junction bases not matched to a gene: 17. The CDR3 totals 15 residues.

This rearrangement joins TRBV6-5 to TRBJ2-5; a possible D gene is TRBD2 (6 bases). The CDR3 covers 14 residues. V was pared by 3 bases and J by 4 bases, with 12 bases between. Germline CDR1 reads MNHEY; CDR2 reads SVGAGI. The CDR3 nucleotides are TGTGCCAGCAGTTATGGGGGGAACGGAGAGACCCAGTACTTC. It is translated as CASSYGGNGETQYF.

The chain uses TRBV7-2 and TRBJ1-6; D remains ambiguous. V shed 2 bases and J shed 9 bases, with 5 bases lying between them. The CDR3 has 12 amino acids. The germline V gene has CDR1 SGHTA and CDR2 FQGNSA. The CDR3: CASSLQVSPLHF. In DNA, the CDR3 is TGTGCCAGCAGCTTACAGGTTTCACCCCTCCACTTT.

The gene calls are TRBV5-5 and TRBJ1-5; D perhaps matches TRBD1 (6 bases). V dropped 2 bases and J dropped 4 bases, with 7 bases sitting between them. Germline V gene lookup returns CDR1 SGHKS and CDR2 YYEKEE (reference sequence). This CDR3 comprises 13 residues. This CDR3 reads CASSFTGNQPQHF. For the CDR3, the DNA is TGTGCCAGCAGCTTTACAGGGAATCAGCCCCAGCATTTT.

V usage is TRBV5-6 and J usage is TRBJ2-1; no clear D. V dropped 1 base and J dropped 0 bases, with 11 bases sitting between them. CDR1 and CDR2 from the germline V gene are SGHDT and YYEEEE. The CDR3 is 16 amino acids. The CDR3 here is CASSLFGYSSYNEQFF. CDR3 sequence (DNA): TGTGCCAGCAGCTTGTTCGGGTATAGCTCCTACAATGAGCAGTTCTTC.

In this sample, this clone turned up a few times. The chain recombines TRBV7-9 with TRBJ1-1; D is unclear. The germline V gene has CDR1 SEHNR and CDR2 FQNEAQ (reference sequence). The CDR3 covers 15 residues. The germline V and J ends were trimmed by 3 bases and 0 bases, with 11 bases remaining between them. This CDR3 is CASSLEFTMNTEAFF. The CDR3, as DNA: TGTGCCAGCAGCTTGGAGTTTACCATGAACACTGAAGCTTTCTTT.

This clone was counted between two and nine times. V is TRBV2 and J is TRBJ1-2; D is possibly TRBD1 (6 bases). The V gene lost 1 base and the J gene lost 8 bases, with 11 bases spanning the gap. This CDR3 is 13 amino acids long. From germline, CDR1 is SNHLY and CDR2 FYNNEI. CDR3 sequence reads: CASSEDREGGYTF. The CDR3 DNA follows: TGTGCCAGCAGTGAAGACAGGGAGGGCGGCTACACCTTC.

The rearrangement links TRBV4-3 to TRBJ1-6, with D uncertain. Germline loops: CDR1 LGHNA, CDR2 YSLEER. Trimming removed 1 base at V and 5 bases at J, with 9 bases between. The CDR3 extends over 15 amino acids. The CDR3 protein is CASSQAELDNSPLHF. CDR3 in DNA: TGCGCCAGCAGCCAAGCCGAGCTCGATAATTCACCCCTCCACTTT.

This chain links TRBV7-6 with TRBJ2-7, with 7 bases aligning to TRBD2. The ends lost 6 bases at V and 5 bases at J; junction bases unmatched: 10. The CDR3 consists of 14 residues. The germline gives CDR1 SGHVS, CDR2 FNYEAQ. In nucleotides, the CDR3 is TGTGCCAGCAGGGGGGGAGGGCCCGGCAACGAGCAGTACTTC. It encodes CASRGGGPGNEQYF.

The chain employs TRBV5-1 and TRBJ2-7, with D possibly matching TRBD2 (5 bases). The germline gives CDR1 SGHRS, CDR2 YFSETQ. The CDR3 extends over 15 amino acids. Trimming stripped 0 bases from V and 3 bases from J, with 13 bases between. In DNA form, the CDR3 reads TGCGCCAGCAGCTTGGATTGGCTAGCCCACTACGAGCAGTACTTC. It translates to CASSLDWLAHYEQYF.

The chain has TRBV9 and TRBJ1-5; 11 bases map to TRBD1. V lost 0 bases and J lost 4; bases outside the gene matches: 3. Germline V CDR1 and CDR2: SGDLS, YYNGEE. The CDR3 is 16 amino acids. The CDR3 DNA reads TGTGCCAGCAGCGTAGGGGACAGGGGGTTAAATCAGCCCCAGCATTTT. This translates into CASSVGDRGLNQPQHF. Looking up the rest from reference TRBV9 and TRBJ1-5 gives the full variable domain: DSGVTQTPKHLITATGQRVTLRCSPRSGDLSVYWYQQSLDQGLQFLIQYYNGEERAKGNILERFSAQQFPDLHSELNLSSLELGDSALYFCASSVGDRGLNQPQHFGDGTRLSIL.

The chain carries TRBV6-1 and TRBJ2-3; 7 bases are shared with TRBD2. Germline values: CDR1 MNHNS, CDR2 SASEGT. CDR3 length: 13 residues. J gave up 5 bases and V 10 bases, and 9 bases lay outside the gene matches. The CDR3 sequence: CAMGGSAEDTQYF. CDR3 DNA: TGTGCCATGGGAGGGAGCGCTGAAGATACGCAGTATTTT.

The rearrangement joins TRBV5-1 to TRBJ2-5, with D perhaps matching TRBD2 (7 bases). From germline, CDR1 is SGHRS and CDR2 YFSETQ. The CDR3 is made up of 16 amino acids. V was clipped by 0 bases and J by 1 base, with 13 bases between them. The CDR3 loop reads CASSLGAGASQETQYF. In DNA form, the CDR3 reads TGCGCCAGCAGCTTGGGGGCGGGGGCGTCCCAAGAGACCCAGTACTTC.

The chain couples TRBV7-9 to TRBJ2-1; possibly TRBD1 for D (5 bases). There are 13 residues in the CDR3. Trimming removed 4 bases at V and 5 bases at J, with 9 bases between. Germline values: CDR1 SEHNR, CDR2 FQNEAQ (reference sequence). The DNA of the CDR3 is TGTGCCAGCAGCTCCCAGGGTAACAATGAGCAGTTCTTC. Encoded protein: CASSSQGNNEQFF.

The genes are TRBV19 and TRBJ2-7, with 7 bases that match TRBD1. The CDR3 length is 14 residues. After removal of 4 bases from V and 5 bases from J, the junction contained 8 bases not matched to a gene. Germline V gene data show CDR1 as LNHDA and CDR2 as SQIVND (reference sequence). Here the CDR3 DNA reads TGTGCCAGTAGTACCTTATACACAGGGGACGAGCAGTACTTC. It translates to CASSTLYTGDEQYF.

Comment on this clone: At one end, the junction sequence differs from germline, possibly due to a read error. The chain employs TRBV7-3 and TRBJ2-2; tentatively, D is TRBD1 (6 bases). CDR3 size: 17 residues. The germline V gene encodes CDR1 SGHTA and CDR2 FQGTGA. The CDR3 DNA follows: TGTGCCAGCAGCTTAACCTCGGGTCAGGGGAACATCGGGGAGCTGTTTTTT. It is translated as CASSLTSGQGNIGELFF.